The T cell receptor (beta chain) under discussion was sequenced for a study of blood T cell repertoires in COVID-19. Study-level information: The origin of the acute and convalescent COVID-19 samples was the United States, Italy and Spain. Sample material is recorded as cDNA or gDNA derived from T cells, B-cell-depleted T cells, or PBMCs.

CDR3 size: 14 residues. Germline-derived CDR1 and CDR2 are MGHDK and SYGVNS. Trimming took 4 bases from V and 8 from J, leaving 14 bases between them. Per the original data handling: The authors estimated nucleated cell counts from reference gene primer amplification. The method was immunoSEQ multiplex PCR; TCRdb's version includes in-frame clones alone and lacks a portion of them. V, J and clone size reflect that table, while D and trimming were determined from the DNA. The sample records roughly 40,000 clones, more than 70% being singletons. This chain joins TRBV25-1 and TRBJ1-4; D perhaps matches TRBD1 (5 bases). This sequence originates from a human donor in a cohort sampled during active COVID-19. Sequencing was done on a sample of peripheral blood. Written as DNA, the CDR3 is TGTGCCAGCAGTGGTCCGGGACTGGGGGAAAAACTGTTTTTT. Its translation: CASSGPGLGEKLFF.